Sequencing of this T cell receptor (beta chain) was carried out in a study of cytomegalovirus exposure and HLA in healthy donors (dated by TCRdb to 2015 to 2018). Study-wide context: An earlier analysis of some 500 of the donors reported approximately 270 Gb of sequence data and around 110 million unique TCR beta sequences from about 179 million T cells. Approximately 310 gigabases of sequencing data and approximately 93 million unique TCR sequences were included in an early release covering roughly 600 HLA-typed donors. Of the roughly 390 genotyped donors, less than 90% were placed in the genetic ancestry cluster associated with self-reported Caucasian donors. The study aimed to test whether signatures of past pathogen exposure could be identified by cataloging public T cell receptors. Using immunosequencing, the study profiled T cell repertoires from roughly 650 subjects and related those repertoires to cytomegalovirus serostatus. In addition to the first cohort of several hundred subjects, a separate validation cohort of 100 to 150 different subjects was used. To predict cytomegalovirus infection status, the study combined high-throughput TCR immunosequencing, statistical association of individual TCRs with disease status, and machine learning. A later analysis re-analyzed previously published TCR beta repertoires from several hundred donors and added high-resolution HLA genotyping to study TCR occurrence patterns. Rather than using new phenotypic data, the later analysis identified candidate immune exposures from TCR beta sequences and from how often those sequences occurred across donors. In an earlier analysis of a few hundred of the donors, high-throughput TCR beta sequencing was used to judge whether each TCR beta V gene segment behaved as functional or pseudogenic. Donor age, sex, ethnicity and CMV serostatus were compiled alongside the repertoire data. Genome-wide SNP genotypes for about 60% of the roughly 670 donors were used in a later genetic analysis, which treated that subset as a discovery cohort. All discovery cohort repertoires had been generated using a single sequencing platform. Both class I and class II loci were covered by HLA typing, at four-digit resolution. The number of donors typed differed by locus, with 629-630 for A, B, C, DRB1 and DQB1, around 520 for DQA1, approximately 570 for DPA1, and some 470 for DPB1. Roughly 5 DR-DQ haplotypes were treated as single units for association and clustering because of strong linkage in the cohort. Across 300 to 500 genotyped donors of the cohort, an average of roughly 230,000 unique TCR beta nucleotide sequences per donor were sequenced, and roughly 18% of those sequences were non-productive. Broader findings and caveats from the paper: While some public TCRs were present in many individuals, most TCR sequences turned up only very rarely across donors. Because counts were too low, approximately 15 rarely observed V segments, including chromosome 9 orphons, were excluded from the earlier analysis of some 540 of the donors. In a later analysis, HLA-associated TCR beta chains were found to be more clonally expanded and to have lower generation probabilities than equally common non-associated chains. Assigning TCR associations to individual alleles was difficult when HLA alleles, especially DR and DQ, strongly co-occurred. Most CMV-associated TCR beta chains appeared to be HLA-restricted in a later analysis, and the HLA associations seemed to be driven largely by CMV exposure. Because HLA typing was unavailable for some donors at each locus, only the typed subset was used in association tests. Immune exposure information for the cohort was limited to CMV serostatus. In a later analysis, several top co-occurrence clusters were reported to appear linked to parvovirus B19, influenza, CMV and Epstein-Barr virus. A later genetic analysis reported fewer N-insertions in productive TCRs among donors in an Asian-associated ancestry cluster than the roughly 720-donor mean. Linkage disequilibrium might explain the correlated functional status among segregating V segments, but an unknown experimental factor could not be ruled out. The 87-base-pair reads could not distinguish some IMGT-functional V segments, including TRBV6-2 and TRBV6-3, so those segments were excluded. The cohort was sequenced for TCR beta chains only, and without alpha or paired-chain data the features that could be detected were limited. A further reported finding was that TCR beta sequences accurately predicted the HLA-A and HLA-B alleles for most subjects in the first cohort. A few of the identified cytomegalovirus-associated TCR beta chains were confirmed in vitro to be specific for cytomegalovirus antigens. Specific HLA alleles were associated with about 17,000 TCR beta sequences at a false discovery rate of 0.05 in a later analysis. The study gave a list of 150 to 200 TCR beta chains associated with cytomegalovirus. Presence/absence analyses assumed roughly uniform sequencing depth across donors, an assumption that may not hold. Broadly in line with IMGT annotations, most TCR beta V segments showed up in productive rearrangements about 87% or about 30% of the time in an earlier analysis of 450 to 750 of the donors. The sequencing pipeline was judged likely to have produced a cluster of highly shared sequence variants as a technical artifact. A later genetic analysis associated a missense DCLRE1C variant with V-gene and J-gene trimming of TCR beta chains, and an independent cohort replicated the association. According to the authors, the approach could potentially be generalized to other disease states and immunological phenotypes. The classifier was reported to diagnose cytomegalovirus status with high specificity and sensitivity in both the original and validation cohorts. According to a later analysis, TCR association rates differed among HLA loci, with DRB1 alleles showing the most associated TCRs and HLA-C alleles showing the fewest.

Comment on this clone: It lacks a known antigen. One base away there is no much larger clone; base qualities are not given.

Ends trimmed: V by 0 bases, J by 0 bases; bases unmatched to a gene: 11. According to the germline V gene, CDR1 reads SGHRS and CDR2 reads YFSETQ. Spanning cysteine to phenylalanine, the CDR3 consists of 19 amino acids. The kept DNA is CDR3 alone, 57 bases in frame from the first base. Library preparation was by the immunoSEQ multiplex PCR assay. A mixture of 60 forward primers for TCR Vbeta segments and 13 reverse primers for TCR Jbeta segments was used in the multiplex PCR. The CDR3 region of rearranged TCR beta genes was amplified from genomic DNA by a multiplex PCR assay. The Illumina HiSeq System was used to sequence the amplified TCR beta libraries as 87-base-pair reads. Processing in the source paper ran as follows. In a later analysis, approximately 74 million unique TCR beta chains were counted across the 666 repertoires, and roughly 11 million of these chains were shared by at least two donors. To remove PCR and sequencing errors, raw reads were error-corrected and collapsed into unique sequences using a nearest-neighbor algorithm that merged closely related sequences. To assign V, D and J gene segments, CDR3 sequences were aligned to IMGT reference sequences. For a sequence to be retained, a match of at least six nucleotides was required to both a V gene segment and a J gene segment. Rearrangements were called productive when the CDR3 lacked stop codons and stayed in frame with V and J; all others were non-productive. CDR3 was defined by IMGT convention, running from the second conserved V-encoded cysteine to the conserved J-encoded phenylalanine. The earlier analysis of more than 450 of the donors excluded sequences that lacked an unambiguous match to a single V gene segment. An earlier analysis of a few hundred of the donors classified V segments as functional when productive rearrangements were above 56.7% and as segregating when the standard deviation between donors was above 5%. A statistical classification framework was built for diagnosing cytomegalovirus status from the catalog of TCR beta chain sequences. In a later analysis, TCR nucleotide sequences were compared against IMGT/GENE-DB human TR gene sequences so that V and J genes could be assigned. A later analysis assigned CDR3 sequences and most-parsimonious VDJ recombination scenarios with the TCRdist pipeline. A later analysis defined each TCR beta chain by its CDR3 amino acid sequence plus V-gene family, and excluded reads lacking a unique V-gene family. To address suspected cross-contamination and a sequencing artifact, a later analysis removed over 500 highly shared, low-generation-probability nucleotide sequences. In a later analysis, a clonal expansion index was calculated for each public chain from normalized within-repertoire ranks of inferred template counts. Generation probabilities in a later analysis came from a VDJ recombination model fitted to out-of-frame rearrangements, and those results were checked against IGoR. In a later analysis, TCR-TCR, TCR-HLA and TCR-CMV co-occurrence was scored with hypergeometric tests, and a repertoire-size bias correction was applied to TCR pairs. In a later analysis, false discovery rates were estimated by permuting HLA or CMV assignments 20 times. In a later analysis, co-occurring TCRs were grouped using DBSCAN, and TCRdist sequence similarity was added for clustering within HLA-allele-positive subsets. Repertoires with fewer than 30,000 or more than 120,000 public chains were left out of co-occurrence clustering, as were about five repertoires with anomalous nucleotide sharing. Not all clones reach the TCRdb copy of this immuneACCESS table, which keeps in-frame sequences only. Checked studies attribute under half of the gap to unresolved V genes and leave the rest unexplained. Clone size and the V and J calls come from that table; the DNA yielded D and trimming. This sample comprises 96,000 or so clones, 65% to 80% of them detected only once. Around an eighth of the sample comes from the top ten.

In total, around 600 healthy bone marrow donors made up the cohort. All cohort members were sampled while nominally healthy, although unrecorded immune exposures were likely present. The donor was CMV seropositive and was included in the group of 250 to 300 seropositive cohort members. Every donor gave a peripheral blood sample, and the peripheral blood mononuclear cells from that sample were used for TCR beta sequencing. The Qiagen DNeasy Blood Extraction Kit was used to extract genomic DNA from the blood cell samples. This TCR came from a woman aged 70-85 years in good health and CMV-seropositive. The rearranged chain carries TRBV5-1 and TRBJ2-7, and 11 junction bases match TRBD2. Sequencing was done on a sample of PBMCs. The CDR3 region: CASSLGLGTSGTSSYEQYF. The nucleotide sequence reads TGCGCCAGCAGCTTGGGCCTTGGGACTAGCGGAACCAGCTCCTACGAGCAGTACTTC.